A selection of T cell receptor beta chains follows, all from one sample in a study of response to subunit inactivated influenza vaccine. One entry per CDR3 protein, called by TCRdb with MiXCR from the RT-PCR reads. The table shows about 650,000 distinct CDR3 sequences, with 14% occurring only once. The input for sequencing was PBMCs from blood, taken 14 days before vaccination. These TCRs come from a man aged 50 to 60 who received an inactivated influenza vaccine. The CDR3 runs from the conserved cysteine through the conserved F or W. Each record gives: clone size, V gene, J gene, CDR3 protein. Clone size is shown for a subset of rows, as once, few, many or a class of expanded clone.

abundance: few; v_gene: TRBV6-1; j_gene: TRBJ2-7; CDR3aa: CASSVSGTYEQYF
abundance: few; v_gene: TRBV28; j_gene: TRBJ2-3; CDR3aa: CASSQLAGRGDTQYF
abundance: many; v_gene: TRBV7-9; j_gene: TRBJ2-5; CDR3aa: CASSLRLQETQYF
abundance: few; v_gene: TRBV7-2; j_gene: TRBJ2-7; CDR3aa: CASSHYPGRGSNDEQYF
abundance: once; v_gene: TRBV7-2; j_gene: TRBJ2-1; CDR3aa: CASSLGGTRLYNEQFF
abundance: many; v_gene: TRBV5-1; j_gene: TRBJ2-1; CDR3aa: CASSLEYPRRLYNEQFF
abundance: few; v_gene: TRBV4-3; j_gene: TRBJ1-2; CDR3aa: CASSQAGGPNYGYTF
abundance: few; v_gene: TRBV27; j_gene: TRBJ2-7; CDR3aa: CASSFNSHSEQYF
abundance: few; v_gene: TRBV25-1; j_gene: TRBJ1-2; CDR3aa: CASRHTGLDGYTF
abundance: many; v_gene: TRBV9; j_gene: TRBJ1-3; CDR3aa: CASSSRTQNSGNTIYF
abundance: many; v_gene: TRBV4-3; j_gene: TRBJ1-2; CDR3aa: CASSQESGGVKDGYTF
abundance: .; v_gene: TRBV12-3/TRBV12-4; j_gene: TRBJ2-1; CDR3aa: CASSLTTGLAYNEQFF
abundance: .; v_gene: TRBV28; j_gene: TRBJ2-7; CDR3aa: CASSLGRGKGGQYF
abundance: .; v_gene: TRBV27; j_gene: TRBJ2-2; CDR3aa: CASSPSAGGLFF
abundance: many; v_gene: TRBV7-9; j_gene: TRBJ2-7; CDR3aa: CASSLAEVSYEQYF
abundance: .; v_gene: TRBV9; j_gene: TRBJ2-1; CDR3aa: CASSVVLASGEQFF
abundance: .; v_gene: TRBV7-9; j_gene: TRBJ1-4; CDR3aa: CASSLVQGREKLFF
abundance: few; v_gene: TRBV12-3/TRBV12-4; j_gene: TRBJ2-1; CDR3aa: CASTPPGLAASSYNEQFF
abundance: few; v_gene: TRBV24-1; j_gene: TRBJ2-3; CDR3aa: CATRASGSPDTQYF
abundance: many; v_gene: TRBV28; j_gene: TRBJ2-3; CDR3aa: CASSPVDSGLLDTQYF
abundance: few; v_gene: TRBV28; j_gene: TRBJ2-7; CDR3aa: CASSLAAASYEQYF
abundance: few; v_gene: TRBV29-1; j_gene: TRBJ1-1; CDR3aa: CSVDRGPSTEAFF
abundance: few; v_gene: TRBV18; j_gene: TRBJ2-3; CDR3aa: CASSLPGQGIYTQYF
abundance: many; v_gene: TRBV29-1; j_gene: TRBJ2-1; CDR3aa: CSVAPSTSGEQFF
abundance: many; v_gene: TRBV27; j_gene: TRBJ1-3; CDR3aa: CASSLIDSGNTIYF
abundance: many; v_gene: TRBV12-3/TRBV12-4; j_gene: TRBJ2-3; CDR3aa: CASGTSGAVDTQYF
abundance: .; v_gene: TRBV18; j_gene: TRBJ2-7; CDR3aa: CASSPTVGLQIYEQYF
abundance: .; v_gene: TRBV12-3/TRBV12-4; j_gene: TRBJ2-7; CDR3aa: CASRQGGEQYF
abundance: few; v_gene: TRBV12-3/TRBV12-4; j_gene: TRBJ2-1; CDR3aa: CASRAGGGEQFF
abundance: many; v_gene: TRBV4-2; j_gene: TRBJ1-2; CDR3aa: CASSQEGTDNYGYTF
abundance: few; v_gene: TRBV5-1; j_gene: TRBJ2-1; CDR3aa: CASSSGLAGQPTNEQFF
abundance: many; v_gene: TRBV28; j_gene: TRBJ1-6; CDR3aa: CASTIGGYNSPLHF
abundance: few; v_gene: TRBV15; j_gene: TRBJ1-1; CDR3aa: CATSRDRTPVGNTEAFF
abundance: many; v_gene: TRBV12-3/TRBV12-4; j_gene: TRBJ1-2; CDR3aa: CASSSRRGNYGYTF
abundance: .; v_gene: TRBV7-7; j_gene: TRBJ2-5; CDR3aa: CGSSLAGPGVEETQYF
abundance: .; v_gene: TRBV20-1; j_gene: TRBJ2-3; CDR3aa: CSAPRSETQYF
abundance: .; v_gene: TRBV24-1; j_gene: TRBJ1-5; CDR3aa: CATSAQGGIWQPQHF
abundance: many; v_gene: TRBV5-1; j_gene: TRBJ2-7; CDR3aa: CASSLGSGSTFSYEQYF
abundance: .; v_gene: TRBV2; j_gene: TRBJ2-1; CDR3aa: CASSEAWTSESPYNEQFF
abundance: .; v_gene: TRBV20-1; j_gene: TRBJ2-1; CDR3aa: CSARAGGRGNEQFF
abundance: .; v_gene: TRBV10-3; j_gene: TRBJ2-1; CDR3aa: CAISKLTTRQGGEQFF
abundance: few; v_gene: TRBV27; j_gene: TRBJ2-1; CDR3aa: CASSITVPPYNEQFF
abundance: few; v_gene: TRBV27; j_gene: TRBJ2-1; CDR3aa: CASSFLVGLAGVRSYNEQFF
abundance: few; v_gene: TRBV12-3/TRBV12-4; j_gene: TRBJ2-1; CDR3aa: CASSHPGLAGGQFF
abundance: once; v_gene: TRBV28; j_gene: TRBJ2-5; CDR3aa: CASSPRGRIWTLQKETQYF
abundance: .; v_gene: TRBV6-5; j_gene: TRBJ2-7; CDR3aa: CASSYSPSLAEQYF
abundance: .; v_gene: TRBV7-2; j_gene: TRBJ2-5; CDR3aa: CASSLEDSVGGSGQYF
abundance: many; v_gene: TRBV4-2; j_gene: TRBJ2-2; CDR3aa: CASSQGESSGNTGELFF
abundance: .; v_gene: TRBV5-6; j_gene: TRBJ2-3; CDR3aa: CASSFPLAGDTNTQYF
abundance: .; v_gene: TRBV9; j_gene: TRBJ2-7; CDR3aa: CASSVGSPPYEQYF
abundance: many; v_gene: TRBV3-1; j_gene: TRBJ2-1; CDR3aa: CASRLAGTSDDNEQFF
abundance: few; v_gene: TRBV12-3/TRBV12-4; j_gene: TRBJ2-5; CDR3aa: CASSFWKQETQYF
abundance: .; v_gene: TRBV2; j_gene: TRBJ2-5; CDR3aa: CASSERGLKETQYF
abundance: .; v_gene: TRBV7-3; j_gene: TRBJ2-2; CDR3aa: CASSRDRSTGELFF
abundance: few; v_gene: TRBV7-9; j_gene: TRBJ2-3; CDR3aa: CASSFLWGQADERQYF
abundance: few; v_gene: TRBV10-3; j_gene: TRBJ2-5; CDR3aa: CAISESMFLAPQETQYF
abundance: many; v_gene: TRBV28; j_gene: TRBJ2-1; CDR3aa: CASSSSGTGKGNEQFF